This T cell receptor (beta chain) emerged from a study of T cell responses to AZD1222 COVID-19 vaccine. Overall study results and limits: Dominant at 160-218 and 743-854, vaccine-associated CD4 TCRs also spanned spike.

Profiling relied on immunoSEQ multiplex PCR, and the TCRdb table lists in-frame clones only, not all of them. The profile shows around 20,000 clones, roughly 76% of them singletons. With respect to this clone: Antigen unknown.

The CDR3 sequence is 11 residues long. Trimming cost V 4 bases and J 6 bases, with 10 bases left between them. From germline, CDR1 is DFQATT and CDR2 SNEGSKA (reference sequence). This clonotype originated in an adult who received the AZD1222 COVID-19 vaccine. The input for sequencing was peripheral blood, taken 28 days after the second AZD1222 dose. This chain links TRBV20-1 with TRBJ2-7; no reliable D call. The CDR3 is CSATSEFEQYF. CDR3 DNA sequence: TGCAGTGCTACCTCAGAGTTCGAGCAGTACTTC.